The next 4 T cell receptor beta chains were all read from a single sample in a study of cytomegalovirus exposure and HLA in healthy donors. The assay was immunoSEQ multiplex PCR, and TCRdb's table has in-frame clones only and misses some. The sample lists around 400,000 clones, roughly 89% occurring once. The sequenced sample consisted of PBMCs. These receptors were taken from a woman aged 18-30 years in good health and CMV-seronegative.

This chain joins TRBV7-2 and TRBJ2-7; 9 bases are shared with TRBD2. The CDR3 runs 16 residues. Germline V gives CDR1 SGHTA, CDR2 FQGNSA. The trim removed 5 bases at V and 2 bases at J, leaving 10 bases unmatched. CDR3 DNA: TGTGCCAGCAGCCGGACCGGGACTAGCAAAACCTACGAGCAGTACTTC. Translating gives CASSRTGTSKTYEQYF.

The chain has TRBV9 and TRBJ2-1, with a tentative D call TRBD2 (6 bases). The CDR3 runs 15 residues. Trimming took off 0 bases at V and 4 bases at J, with 11 bases between the two ends. CDR1 and CDR2 (germline): SGDLS, YYNGEE. The CDR3 region is CASSVAGVGYNEQFF. CDR3 bases: TGTGCCAGCAGCGTAGCGGGAGTTGGTTACAATGAGCAGTTCTTC.

The V call is TRBV7-8, the J call TRBJ1-2; 7 nucleotides agree with TRBD1. Looked up from germline, CDR1 is SGHVS and CDR2 is FQNEAQ. With 5 bases clipped from V and 0 bases from J, the junction kept 6 bases outside the gene matches. The CDR3 consists of 15 residues. The CDR3 nucleotides read TGTGCCAGCAGCGGCACAGGGGCAGCTAACTATGGCTACACCTTC. Encoded protein: CASSGTGAANYGYTF.

In this sample, this clone turned up once. The chain couples TRBV11-2 to TRBJ2-1, with 14 bases that match TRBD2. Germline V lookup: CDR1 SGHAT, CDR2 FQNNGV. The trim removed 0 bases at V and 9 bases at J, leaving 4 bases unmatched. This CDR3 has 16 amino acids. The CDR3 sequence is CASSLDRLAGGPEQFF. CDR3 in DNA: TGTGCCAGCAGCTTAGATCGACTAGCGGGAGGGCCTGAGCAGTTCTTC.